Shown below are 29 T cell receptor beta chains from a single sample sequenced in a study of identical twins. TCRdb re-called the 5' RACE reads through MiXCR, storing one row per CDR3 protein. The sample comprises hundreds of thousands of distinct CDR3 sequences, approximately 7% of which are singletons, and 3% to 4.5% rests with the top ten. The sample was also linked to a second study, of yellow fever vaccine responses in identical twins.

The sample consisted of memory (CD45RO+) T cells sorted from blood. The receptors were gathered from a woman aged 18-30 years in good health.

This clonotype was picked up many times. This rearrangement joins TRBV6-1 to TRBJ2-2; D tentatively fits TRBD1 or TRBD2 (5 bases each). The CDR3 totals 14 residues. Germline loops: CDR1 MNHNS, CDR2 SASEGT. The V and J ends lost 6 bases and 3 bases respectively, with 11 bases between them. The CDR3 here is CASSEGPHTGELFF. The DNA of the CDR3 is TGTGCCAGCAGCGAGGGACCGCACACCGGGGAGCTGTTTTTT.

The genes are TRBV28 and TRBJ1-5; D possibly corresponds to TRBD1 (6 bases). V was trimmed by 3 bases and J by 4 bases, leaving 10 bases between them. Looked up from germline, CDR1 is MDHEN and CDR2 is SYDVKM. The CDR3 contains 14 residues. The CDR3 here is CASSLGRGNQPQHF. Written as DNA, the CDR3 is TGTGCCAGCAGTTTGGGCAGGGGTAATCAGCCCCAGCATTTT.

V gene TRBV12-3 or TRBV12-4 combines with J gene TRBJ2-5; D is ambiguous. V lost 7 bases and J 5 bases, leaving 17 bases between the germline ends. CDR3 size: 14 residues. The chain's CDR3 is CASTSGLVVETQYF. The DNA for the CDR3 is TGTGCCAGCACCTCAGGCCTAGTTGTGGAGACCCAGTACTTC.

This rearrangement joins TRBV6-1 to TRBJ1-5; D gene ambiguous. Germline loops: CDR1 MNHNS, CDR2 SASEGT. This CDR3 comprises 14 residues. The ends were cut back, 10 bases at V and 0 bases at J, with 13 bases in the middle. CDR3: CATQSRDSNQPQHF. The CDR3 DNA is TGTGCCACCCAGTCTAGAGATAGCAATCAGCCCCAGCATTTT.

In its sample, this clonotype was seen a few times. The rearrangement links TRBV20-1 to TRBJ2-3; 9 nucleotides match TRBD1. V gave up 1 base and J gave up 3 bases; unmatched junction bases: 14. CDR1 and CDR2 (germline): DFQATT, SNEGSKA (reference sequence). The CDR3 covers 18 residues. CDR3 in amino acids: CSARVGALGTGRTDTQYF. Here the CDR3 DNA reads TGCAGTGCTAGAGTCGGGGCTCTCGGGACAGGGCGAACAGATACGCAGTATTTT.

This clonotype was observed a few times. V gene TRBV6-1 combines with J gene TRBJ2-4, with TRBD2 matching over 10 bases. Trimming cost V 4 bases and J 0 bases; bases outside gene matches: 12. There are 19 residues in the CDR3. Germline-derived CDR1 and CDR2 are MNHNS and SASEGT. CDR3 nucleotide sequence: TGTGCCAGCAGTGGACCCAGCGGGAGGGACACCTTAGCCAAAAACATTCAGTACTTC. It specifies CASSGPSGRDTLAKNIQYF.

This clonotype was counted ten times or more. The chain has TRBV7-9 and TRBJ2-5; TRBD1 or TRBD2 may be the D gene (5 bases each). Per the germline V gene, CDR1 is SEHNR and CDR2 is FQNEAQ (reference sequence). There are 13 residues in the CDR3. V was pared by 10 bases and J by 2 bases, with 14 bases between. CDR3 nucleotides: TGTGCCACCGCTCGGGGCTCACAAGAGACCCAGTACTTC. Protein: CATARGSQETQYF.

The V call is TRBV20-1, the J call TRBJ1-2; possible D gene TRBD1, 5 bases. CDR3 length equals 13 residues. Trimming took off 6 bases at V and 4 bases at J, with 15 bases between the two ends. Germline-derived CDR1 and CDR2 are DFQATT and SNEGSKA (reference sequence). The CDR3 spells CSANQDQGYGYTF. The CDR3 coding sequence is TGCAGTGCCAACCAGGACCAGGGCTATGGCTACACCTTC.

This clonotype was counted ten times or more. The gene calls are TRBV20-1 and TRBJ2-7; perhaps TRBD2 as D (6 bases). This CDR3 region has 12 residues. With 7 bases removed from V and 2 bases from J, the gap between germline ends came to 12 bases. Germline CDR1 is DFQATT and CDR2 is SNEGSKA (reference sequence). The CDR3 coding sequence is TGCAGTGTCCGGGCGGGACCCTACGAGCAGTACTTC. Protein sequence: CSVRAGPYEQYF.

The V and J genes are TRBV29-1 and TRBJ1-1; 7 bases are a match to TRBD1. The CDR3 extends over 12 amino acids. With V trimmed by 7 bases and J by 0 bases, 2 bases remained unmatched. CDR1 and CDR2 from the germline V gene are SQVTM and ANQGSEA. In DNA, the CDR3 is TGCAGCGGGGGACAGATGAACACTGAAGCTTTCTTT. This codes for CSGGQMNTEAFF. The full variable domain, its missing parts supplied by reference TRBV29-1 and TRBJ1-1, is SAVISQKPSRDICQRGTSLTIQCQVDSQVTMMFWYRQQPGQSLTLIATANQGSEATYESGFVIDKFPISRPNLTFSTLTVSNMSPEDSSIYLCSGGQMNTEAFFGQGTRLTVV.

This sequence joins TRBV12-3 or TRBV12-4 and TRBJ2-2, with 8 bases aligning to TRBD1. V shed 3 bases, J shed 6 bases, and the junction held 12 bases outside the gene matches. This CDR3 spans 17 amino acids. CDR3 in amino acids: CASSFMAGGGGAGELFF. In DNA, the CDR3 is TGTGCCAGCAGTTTCATGGCAGGGGGCGGAGGGGCCGGGGAGCTGTTTTTT.

This clonotype has ten or more counts. The V call is TRBV4-1, the J call TRBJ2-1, with 8 nucleotides matching TRBD2. The CDR3 is made up of 17 amino acids. The germline V gene has CDR1 MGHRA and CDR2 YSYEKL. V gave up 1 base and J gave up 3 bases; unmatched junction bases: 8. CDR3 region: CASSQALAGGNYNEQFF. In nucleotides, the CDR3 is TGCGCCAGCAGCCAAGCCCTGGCGGGAGGAAACTACAATGAGCAGTTCTTC.

V gene TRBV19 combines with J gene TRBJ2-1; 13 bases align to TRBD2. Trimming cost V 6 bases and J 12 bases; bases outside gene matches: 8. In germline, CDR1 is LNHDA, CDR2 SQIVND (reference sequence). This CDR3 region has 14 residues. CDR3 sequence reads: CASSPGLAGAWQFF. CDR3 bases: TGTGCCAGTAGCCCCGGACTAGCGGGAGCGTGGCAGTTCTTC.

The sample holds a few counts of this clonotype. J is TRBJ2-2 and V is TRBV7-6; TRBD2 matches 7 bases. Germline lookup yields CDR1 SGHVS and CDR2 FNYEAQ. The length of the CDR3 is 15 residues. V trimming: 5 bases; J trimming: 7 bases; junction bases outside the gene matches: 10. In DNA, the CDR3 is TGTGCCAGCAGCGGTAACGGACTAGGTTACGGGGAGCTGTTTTTT. This translates into CASSGNGLGYGELFF.

This clonotype was seen ten or more times. V usage is TRBV25-1 and J usage is TRBJ1-5; no reliable D call. The CDR3 loop spans 11 amino acids. Per the germline V gene, CDR1 is MGHDK and CDR2 is SYGVNS. Trimming pared 5 bases from V and 5 bases from J, leaving 4 bases between. The CDR3 reads CASSHDQPQHF. As DNA, the CDR3 is TGTGCCAGCAGTCACGATCAGCCCCAGCATTTT.

This clonotype appeared many times. The V gene is TRBV10-3, the J gene TRBJ1-2; the D gene is possibly TRBD1 (6 bases). Trimming took 6 bases from V and 8 from J, leaving 16 bases between them. Germline V CDR1 and CDR2: ENHRY, SYGVKD. The CDR3 loop spans 13 amino acids. The CDR3 is CAISFQQGGGYTF. In DNA, the CDR3 is TGTGCCATCAGCTTTCAACAGGGCGGCGGCTACACCTTC.

This clonotype has more than one count but fewer than ten. The chain employs TRBV20-1 and TRBJ1-5; D gene uncertain. From germline, CDR1 is DFQATT and CDR2 SNEGSKA (reference sequence). The CDR3 spans 14 residues. V was trimmed by 0 bases and J by 1 base, leaving 7 bases between them. This CDR3 is CSARDARSNQPQHF. The DNA for the CDR3 is TGCAGTGCTAGAGATGCCCGGAGCAATCAGCCCCAGCATTTT.

Ten or more counts support this clonotype. This chain joins TRBV15 and TRBJ2-2, with 9 bases lining up with TRBD1. CDR1 LNHNV and CDR2 YYDKDF come from the germline V gene (reference sequence). The CDR3 extends over 17 amino acids. Trimming took 0 bases from V and 3 from J; bases not matched to a gene: 5. CDR3 protein: CATSRDGGQGYTGELFF. In nucleotides, the CDR3 is TGTGCCACCAGCAGAGATGGGGGACAGGGATACACCGGGGAGCTGTTTTTT.

This sequence joins TRBV20-1 and TRBJ2-1; 9 bases are a match to TRBD1. Germline V gene lookup returns CDR1 DFQATT and CDR2 SNEGSKA (reference sequence). V dropped 5 bases and J dropped 8; count of bases not matched to a gene: 10. The CDR3 sequence is 14 residues long. CDR3 in amino acids: CSAGSGQGSDEQFF. The CDR3 bases are TGCAGTGCTGGCTCGGGACAGGGTAGCGATGAGCAGTTCTTC.

This clonotype was counted at least ten times. The chain employs TRBV7-3 and TRBJ2-7; no firm D call. The CDR3 has 13 amino acids. CDR1 is SGHTA, CDR2 FQGTGA, per germline. Trimming took off 4 bases at V and 4 bases at J, with 11 bases between the two ends. The CDR3 nucleotides read TGTGCCAGCAGCTCCAGCTACGGGTACGAGCAGTACTTC. It is translated as CASSSSYGYEQYF. The variable domain in full, completed from reference TRBV7-3 and TRBJ2-7, reads GAGVSQTPSNKVTEKGKYVELRCDPISGHTALYWYRQSLGQGPEFLIYFQGTGAADDSGLPNDRFFAVRPEGSVSTLKIQRTERGDSAVYLCASSSSYGYEQYFGPGTRLTVT.

This clonotype was observed at least ten times. This chain links TRBV3-1 with TRBJ1-6; 8 bases agree with TRBD1. This CDR3 has 15 residues. The germline gives CDR1 LGHDT, CDR2 YNNKEL (reference sequence). Trimming took 2 bases from V and 7 from J; bases not matched to a gene: 4. The DNA of the CDR3 is TGTGCCAGCAGCCAACGGACAGGGAGGAATTCACCCCTCCACTTT. Its protein product is CASSQRTGRNSPLHF.

V is TRBV7-3 and J is TRBJ2-1; 8 nucleotides match TRBD2. Per germline, CDR1 SGHTA and CDR2 FQGTGA. The CDR3 spans 15 residues. The trim removed 5 bases at V and 2 bases at J, leaving 5 bases unmatched. The CDR3: CASSDSGAAYNEQFF. The CDR3 DNA reads as TGTGCCAGCAGCGATAGCGGGGCCGCCTACAATGAGCAGTTCTTC.

This clonotype was seen many times. The chain combines TRBV12-3 or TRBV12-4 with TRBJ2-5, with 7 bases matching TRBD2. Trimming at V came to 2 bases and at J to 0 bases, leaving 6 bases not matched to a gene. The CDR3 totals 16 residues. The CDR3 bases are TGTGCCAGCAGTTTATACGGCGGGACTAACCAAGAGACCCAGTACTTC. Amino acid sequence: CASSLYGGTNQETQYF.

This clonotype came up many times. The genes are TRBV27 and TRBJ2-6; a weak D match, TRBD2 (5 bases). Germline loops: CDR1 MNHEY, CDR2 SMNVEV (reference sequence). The CDR3 sequence is 15 residues long. Trimming pared 2 bases from V and 2 bases from J, leaving 7 bases between. In DNA, the CDR3 is TGTGCCAGCAGTTTAGTGGGAGCTGGGGCCAACGTCCTGACTTTC. Residues: CASSLVGAGANVLTF.

V is TRBV28 and J is TRBJ2-5; D gene unclear. This CDR3 has 15 residues. Trimming cost V 3 bases and J 2 bases, with 13 bases left between them. The germline V gene encodes CDR1 MDHEN and CDR2 SYDVKM. CDR3 amino acids: CASSFVYSIQETQYF. CDR3 nucleotide sequence: TGTGCCAGCAGTTTTGTCTACTCGATACAAGAGACCCAGTACTTC. The full variable domain, completed using reference TRBV28 and TRBJ2-5, is DVKVTQSSRYLVKRTGEKVFLECVQDMDHENMFWYRQDPGLGLRLIYFSYDVKMKEKGDIPEGYSVSREKKERFSLILESASTNQTSMYLCASSFVYSIQETQYFGPGTRLLVL.

The chain carries TRBV18 and TRBJ2-7; 12 nucleotides agree with TRBD2. Germline V gene sequence: CDR1 KGHSH, CDR2 LQKENI. After removal of 2 bases from V and 4 bases from J, the junction contained 12 bases not matched to a gene. The CDR3 contains 18 residues. The CDR3 sequence: CASSPNPPGLAGKYEQYF. CDR3 in DNA: TGTGCCAGCTCACCAAATCCCCCAGGACTAGCGGGGAAGTACGAGCAGTACTTC.

This clonotype was counted only a few times. The chain employs TRBV2 and TRBJ2-7; D is uncertain. The V end lost 7 bases, the J end lost 3 bases, and 7 bases lay between the germline ends. The CDR3 runs 11 residues. Germline-derived CDR1 and CDR2 are SNHLY and FYNNEI. The DNA of the CDR3 is TGTGCCAGCACCTGGAACTACGAGCAGTACTTC. Translation: CASTWNYEQYF.

The gene calls are TRBV14 and TRBJ2-6; D possibly corresponds to TRBD2 (5 bases). CDR3 length equals 15 residues. Germline assignment: CDR1 SGHDN and CDR2 FVKESK. V gave up 3 bases and J gave up 1 base, with 7 bases separating them. The CDR3 spells CASSHGGSGANVLTF. CDR3 DNA sequence: TGTGCCAGCAGCCACGGCGGGTCTGGGGCCAACGTCCTGACTTTC.

This chain connects TRBV20-1 to TRBJ2-7; D possibly matches TRBD1 or TRBD2 (6 bases each). This CDR3 contains 16 residues. V was cut by 6 bases and J by 0 bases, with 21 bases left in between. Per the germline V gene, CDR1 is DFQATT and CDR2 is SNEGSKA (reference sequence). The DNA of the CDR3 is TGCAGTGCCATCCCCACCTCGGGGGCAGGCTCCTACGAGCAGTACTTC. Its protein product is CSAIPTSGAGSYEQYF.